What follows describes a single T cell receptor (beta chain). The data are from a study of cytomegalovirus exposure and HLA in healthy donors. Researchers ran the PCR with 60 Vbeta and 13 Jbeta primers. Assay: immunoSEQ multiplex PCR; the TCRdb copy retains only in-frame clones and omits some. The repertoire holds around 130,000 clones, with about 80% as singletons. The V gene lost 4 bases and the J gene lost 7 bases, with 21 bases spanning the gap. The CDR3 is 16 amino acids. The germline V gene has CDR1 SGHRS and CDR2 YFSETQ. The clonotype was recovered from a man aged 30-40 years in good health and CMV-seronegative. The sample consisted of PBMCs. The chain recombines TRBV5-1 with TRBJ1-5; TRBD1 might be the D (6 bases). The CDR3 region has the DNA TGCGCCAGCAGCGCTAGGGGGTTAGGTGGTGGCCAGCCCCAGCATTTT. Translated: CASSARGLGGGQPQHF.